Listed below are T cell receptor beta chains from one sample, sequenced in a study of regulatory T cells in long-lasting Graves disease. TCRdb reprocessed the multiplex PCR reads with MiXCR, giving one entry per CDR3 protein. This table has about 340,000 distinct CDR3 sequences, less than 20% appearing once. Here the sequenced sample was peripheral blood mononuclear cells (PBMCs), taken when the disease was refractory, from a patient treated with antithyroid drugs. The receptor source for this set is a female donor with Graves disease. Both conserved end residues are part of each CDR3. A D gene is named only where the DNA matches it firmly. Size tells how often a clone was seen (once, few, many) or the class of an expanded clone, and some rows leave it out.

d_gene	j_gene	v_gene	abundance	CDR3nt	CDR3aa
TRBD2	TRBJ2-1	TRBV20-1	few	TGCAGTGCTAGGACTAGCGGGGGGTCCTACAATGAGCAGTTCTTC	CSARTSGGSYNEQFF
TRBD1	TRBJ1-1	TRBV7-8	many	TGTGCCAGCAGCGCGCTGGGACAGCGGTACACTGAAGCTTTCTTT	CASSALGQRYTEAFF
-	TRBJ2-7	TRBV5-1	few	TGCGCCAGCAGCTTTGACGGCACCTACGAGCAGTACTTC	CASSFDGTYEQYF
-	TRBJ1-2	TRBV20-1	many	TGCAGTGCTTTACGAATAGGGGTCGGGTATGGCTACACCTTC	CSALRIGVGYGYTF
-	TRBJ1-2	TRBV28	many	TGTGCCGCCAGAGGGTTCGGGGGCTATGGCTACACCTTC	CAARGFGGYGYTF
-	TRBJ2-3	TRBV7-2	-	TGTGCCAGCAGCTCGAGGTCCCAATCCCTTGGCACAGATACGCAGTATTTT	CASSSRSQSLGTDTQYF
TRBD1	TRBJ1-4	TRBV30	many	TGTGCCTGGAGGGACAGGATGTATGAAAAACTGTTTTTT	CAWRDRMYEKLFF
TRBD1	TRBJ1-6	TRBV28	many	TGTGCCAGCAGTTTAACGGGCTCAGGGACAGGGCATTTTAATTCACCCCTCCACTTT	CASSLTGSGTGHFNSPLHF
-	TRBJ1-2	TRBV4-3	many	TGCGCCAGCAGCCAAACCACAGGGTTCTATGGCTACACCTTC	CASSQTTGFYGYTF
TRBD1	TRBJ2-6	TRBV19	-	TGTGCCAGTAGTATAAGGACAGGAGCCTTCTCTGGGGCCAACGTCCTGACTTTC	CASSIRTGAFSGANVLTF
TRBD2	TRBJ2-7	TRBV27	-	TGTGCCAGCAGTTTCAGCGGGGGCTACGAGCAGTACTTC	CASSFSGGYEQYF
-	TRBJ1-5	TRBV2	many	TGTGCCAGCAGGGAGGGTTGGGGAGAGCAGCCCCAGCATTTT	CASREGWGEQPQHF
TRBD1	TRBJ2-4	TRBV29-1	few	TGCAGCGTCAATACCGGGACAGGGAAAAACATTCAGTACTTC	CSVNTGTGKNIQYF
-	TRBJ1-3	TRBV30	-	TGTGCCTGGAGTGTGGGGGGCACGGGAAACACCATATATTTT	CAWSVGGTGNTIYF
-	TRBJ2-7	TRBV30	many	TGTGCCTGGAGTGGCGGGCTCGGAGGGGAGGAGCAGTACTTC	CAWSGGLGGEEQYF
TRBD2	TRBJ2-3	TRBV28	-	TGTGCCAGCACAGTTTTGGCTAGCGGGAGAGCGAATACGCAGTATTTT	CASTVLASGRANTQYF
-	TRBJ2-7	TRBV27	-	TGTGCCAGCATCTCCGGTTCCTACGAGCAGTACTTC	CASISGSYEQYF
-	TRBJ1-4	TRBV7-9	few	TGTGCCAGCAGCTCTGGACAGTTACTTTTTTTT	CASSSGQLLFF
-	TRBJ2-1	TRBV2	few	TGTGCCAGCAGAGGGGGGGGCGGGAGCGTCTACAATGAGCAGTTCTTC	CASRGGGGSVYNEQFF
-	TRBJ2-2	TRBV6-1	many	TGTGCCAGCAGGCGGACCCAGGGTACCGGGGAGCTGTTTTTT	CASRRTQGTGELFF
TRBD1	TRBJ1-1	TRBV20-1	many	TGCAGTGCTAGACACCAACCGGGACAGGGGACGAACACTGAAGCTTTCTTT	CSARHQPGQGTNTEAFF
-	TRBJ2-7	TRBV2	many	TGTGCCAGCAGAGCGGACCCGGGGAACGGGCACTTC	CASRADPGNGHF
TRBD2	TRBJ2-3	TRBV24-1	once	TGTGCCACCAGTGATTTTTCCCCGACTAGCGGGAGAGTCACAGATACGCAGTATTTT	CATSDFSPTSGRVTDTQYF
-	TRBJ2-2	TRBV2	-	TGTGCCAGCAGTGAAGCTATAGTACCCGGGGAGCTGTTTTTT	CASSEAIVPGELFF
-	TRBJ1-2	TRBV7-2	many	TGTGCCAGCAGTCCGGGGGGGGCGCGCGGCTACACCTTC	CASSPGGARGYTF
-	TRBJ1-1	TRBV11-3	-	TGTGCCAGCAGCTTCGGCAGGTATATATGGACTGAAGCTTTCTTT	CASSFGRYIWTEAFF
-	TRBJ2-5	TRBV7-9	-	TGTGCCAGCAGCTTTGTTGCGCCGGTGTCCCAGTACTTC	CASSFVAPVSQYF
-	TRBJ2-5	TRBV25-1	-	TGTGCCAGCAGTGAATTTTTGGGACGGCTCAAGGGGGAGACCCAGTACTTC	CASSEFLGRLKGETQYF
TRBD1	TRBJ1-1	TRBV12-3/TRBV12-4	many	TGTGCCAGCAGTCCCGGACAGGGCCTATTAGAAGCTTTCTTT	CASSPGQGLLEAFF
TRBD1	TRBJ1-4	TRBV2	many	TGTGCCAGCAGATCCTGGGACAGGAAAGTTAATGAAAAACTGTTTTTT	CASRSWDRKVNEKLFF
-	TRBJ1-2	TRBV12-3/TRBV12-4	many	TGTGCCAGCAGTTTACAGGCGGGCTATGGCTACACCTTC	CASSLQAGYGYTF
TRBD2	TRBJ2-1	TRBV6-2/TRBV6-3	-	TGTGCCAGCAGCAATTTCAGGACTAGCGGGAGCCATGAGCAGTTCTTC	CASSNFRTSGSHEQFF
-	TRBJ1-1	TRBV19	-	TGTGCCAGTAGTATGGTCGGGACTGAAGCTTTCTTT	CASSMVGTEAFF
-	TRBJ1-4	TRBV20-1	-	TGCAGTGCTAGAGATGATGTTGAAAAACTGTTTTTT	CSARDDVEKLFF
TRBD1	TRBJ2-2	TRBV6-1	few	TGTGCCAGCAGATCCGACAGGGACGCCGGGGAGCTGTTTTTT	CASRSDRDAGELFF
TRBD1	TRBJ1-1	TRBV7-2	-	TGTGCCAGCAGCTTAAGGGCACAGGGGAAAACTGAAGCTTTCTTT	CASSLRAQGKTEAFF
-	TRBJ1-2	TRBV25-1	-	TGTGCCAGCAGTGACCGAGGGGGGCACTATGGCTACACCTTC	CASSDRGGHYGYTF
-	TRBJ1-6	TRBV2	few	TGTGCCAGCAGTAGGGACACTGAGGGACCCCTCCACTTT	CASSRDTEGPLHF
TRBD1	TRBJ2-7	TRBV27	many	TGTGCCAGCAGCCCGGATGGGACAGTGAGTTGGGACGAGCAGTACTTC	CASSPDGTVSWDEQYF
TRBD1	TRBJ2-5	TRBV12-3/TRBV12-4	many	TGTGCCAGCAGTACACAGGGGGAAGAGACCCAGTACTTC	CASSTQGEETQYF